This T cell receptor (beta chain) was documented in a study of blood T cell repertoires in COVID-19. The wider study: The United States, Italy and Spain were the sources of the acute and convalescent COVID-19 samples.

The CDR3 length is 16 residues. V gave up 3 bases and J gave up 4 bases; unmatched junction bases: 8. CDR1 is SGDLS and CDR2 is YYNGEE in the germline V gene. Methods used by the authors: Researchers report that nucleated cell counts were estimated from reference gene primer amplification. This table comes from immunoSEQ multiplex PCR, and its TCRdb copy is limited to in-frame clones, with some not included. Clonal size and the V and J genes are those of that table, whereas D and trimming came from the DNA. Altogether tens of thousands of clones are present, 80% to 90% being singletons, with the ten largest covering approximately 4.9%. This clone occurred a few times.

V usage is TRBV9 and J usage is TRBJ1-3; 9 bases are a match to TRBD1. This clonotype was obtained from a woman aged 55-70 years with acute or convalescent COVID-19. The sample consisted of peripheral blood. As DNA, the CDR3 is TGTGCCAGCAGCGCCCGGACAGGGGCCGGGGGAAACACCATATATTTT. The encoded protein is CASSARTGAGGNTIYF.